This entry is about one T cell receptor (beta chain). This clonotype appeared a single time. The target of this receptor is not known. Base qualities are missing; no much larger clone stands one base away. Weak support is all one read offers. Graves' hyperthyroidism was defined as stable when no progression to ophthalmopathy occurred over 18 months of follow-up. Hyperthyroidism patients were newly diagnosed, with disease duration under 2 months, and aged 18 to 65 years. Exclusion was applied to patients with uncontrolled infections, other autoimmune diseases, pregnancy or lactation. Clinical symptoms, serum thyroxine and TRAb, thyroid ultrasound, and orbital computed tomography formed the basis for the diagnoses. PBMCs were separated from 7.5 to 10 ml of fresh peripheral blood using Ficoll-Paque density gradient centrifugation. Total RNA was extracted using Trizol reagent, and RNA quality was assessed on an Agilent 2100 Bioanalyzer.

These data come from a study of T cells in Graves' hyperthyroidism and ophthalmopathy (dated by TCRdb to between 2018 and 2021). Study-level background: Peripheral blood was sampled at the time of initial diagnosis, prior to any treatment. A discovery cohort of about a hundred patients, roughly 43 with Graves' ophthalmopathy and approximately 55 with stable Graves' hyperthyroidism, was used to find distinguishing TCR V-J signatures. Prospective prediction of ophthalmopathy was tested in an independent validation cohort of approximately 18 hyperthyroidism patients and approximately 17 patients who later progressed to ophthalmopathy. The roughly 91 discovery patients were randomly split 7:3 into training and test sets. In roughly six Graves' hyperthyroidism patients, the study also compared T-cell repertoires from thyroid tissue with T-cell repertoires from blood. After sampling, hyperthyroidism patients received methimazole starting at 30 mg daily, and ophthalmopathy patients received high-dose intravenous methylprednisolone. The paper reports TCR Vbeta CDR3 sequencing of 130 to 150 peripheral blood samples: approximately 41 ophthalmopathy, fewer than 85 hyperthyroidism and approximately 17 progressor patients. The research as a whole found: Sample size was not statistically predetermined, and investigators were not blinded to group allocation. In validation, progression to ophthalmopathy was predicted by the model with around 71% sensitivity and 72.22% specificity, a median of approximately 7.1 months before onset. Ophthalmopathy was separated from stable hyperthyroidism by a 13 V-J signature model, with approximately 90% sensitivity and just over 81% specificity obtained in cross-validation and 80%/75% obtained in testing. Most expanded thyroid clonotypes (frequency above 0.001) were also detected in blood, a finding suggesting that blood repertoires may reflect thyroid immune responses.

The TCR beta CDR3 regions were amplified from RNA transcripts. For the first round of RT-PCR on the TCR CDR3, the HTBI primer set was used together with the Qiagen OneStep RT-PCR kit. A second multiplex PCR round built the libraries, followed by size selection and purification. Libraries were sequenced paired-end with 100 bp reads on an Illumina HiSeq2000. As for the authors' bioinformatics: SOAPnuke was used to process the raw data, with reads discarded if the reads contained adapters or uncalled bases, had a mean Phred below 15, or lacked an exact constant-primer or identifier match. COPE v1.2.5 was used to merge the high-quality paired reads, and each unique nucleotide sequence was defined as a clonotype. MiTCR v1.1 was used to align clonotypes to the IMGT TRBV, TRBD and TRBJ reference segments. Only V-J combinations with frequency above 0.0001, covering about 99% of repertoires, were analysed. A TCS score was defined as the ratio of F50 (clonal expansion) to E x V (chaos), with BLOSUM62-based TCRdist applied between CDR3 peptides within each V-J. Welch's t-statistics and random forest reduced 500 to 550 V-J features to fewer than 15, which were used in a naive Bayes classifier (R e1071). The Morisita-Horn index was used to measure how similar the thyroid and blood repertoires were. The public reads were quality trimmed at Q25 with fastp and then assembled into clones with MiXCR by TCRdb, keeping productive beta chains. Rows are combined by CDR3 protein, so each entry shows the most common genes and DNA. V and J calls and clone size were set by TCRdb, not the authors. This sample is represented by some 800,000 distinct CDR3 sequences; over 35% of them were singletons. The ten largest clones represent about 9% of the sample.

Trimming leaves V shorter by 8 bases and J shorter by 5 bases, with the junction holding 10 bases beyond the gene matches. CDR3 length: 13 amino acids, cysteine to phenylalanine. The only DNA kept is the CDR3, 39 bases in frame from the first base. The germline V gene encodes CDR1 SQVTM and CDR2 ANQGSEA. This sequence was found in a man aged 18 to 35 with Graves' hyperthyroidism. The rearrangement combines TRBV29-1 with TRBJ2-5, with 8 middle bases fitting TRBD1. The sequencing input was blood. The nucleotide sequence reads as follows: TGCAGCCATCTCACAGGGGGTGATGAGACCCAGTACTTC. It is translated as CSHLTGGDETQYF.